This TCR beta chain is drawn from a study of blood T cell repertoires in COVID-19. The overall study: COVID-19 samples, acute and convalescent, were from the United States, Italy and Spain. PBMCs, B-cell-depleted T cells, or T cells were the source of the cDNA or gDNA that made up the material.

There are 15 residues in the CDR3. V lost 6 bases to trimming and J lost 4 bases, with 18 bases between them. From germline, CDR1 is SNHLY and CDR2 FYNNEI. Authors' processing steps: Reference gene primers were amplified, and this amplification served to estimate nucleated cell counts. Using immunoSEQ multiplex PCR, the repertoire was profiled, and TCRdb retains in-frame clones only, with some absent. From that table come the V and J calls and clone size; the DNA was used to work out D and trimming. Among some 150,000 clones listed, 65% to 90% were seen once. V gene TRBV2 combines with J gene TRBJ1-2; a weak D match, TRBD1 (5 bases). The TCR sequence derives from a woman aged 45-60 years with acute or convalescent COVID-19. Input material: peripheral blood. The CDR3 loop is CASRPPGGVLYGYTF. CDR3 bases: TGTGCCAGCAGACCCCCAGGAGGGGTCCTCTATGGCTACACCTTC.